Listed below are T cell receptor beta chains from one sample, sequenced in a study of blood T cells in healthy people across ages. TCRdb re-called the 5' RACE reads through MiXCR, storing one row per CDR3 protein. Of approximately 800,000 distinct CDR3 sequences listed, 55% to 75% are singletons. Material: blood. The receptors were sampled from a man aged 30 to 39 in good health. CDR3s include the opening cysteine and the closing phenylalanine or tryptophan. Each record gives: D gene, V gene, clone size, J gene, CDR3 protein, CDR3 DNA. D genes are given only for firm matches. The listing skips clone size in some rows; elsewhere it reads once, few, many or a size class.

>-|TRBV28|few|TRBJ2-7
CASSLAKTYEQYF
TGTGCCAGCAGTTTAGCGAAAACCTACGAGCAGTACTTC
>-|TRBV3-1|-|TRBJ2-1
CASSQVVHEQFF
TGTGCCAGCAGCCAAGTGGTCCATGAGCAGTTCTTC
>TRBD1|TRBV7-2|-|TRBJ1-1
CASSPAGGVFGAFF
TGCGCCAGCAGCCCTGCAGGGGGGGTTTTTGGGGCTTTCTTT
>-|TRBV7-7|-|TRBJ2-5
CASSPGRNNEQYF
TGTGCCAGCAGTCCCGGACGGAACAATGAGCAGTACTTC
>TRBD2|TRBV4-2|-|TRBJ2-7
CASSPRTSEAYEQYF
TGTGCCAGCAGCCCCCGGACTAGCGAAGCCTACGAGCAGTACTTC
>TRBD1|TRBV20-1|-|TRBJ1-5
CSARPRGSGQPQHF
TGCAGTGCTAGACCCAGGGGGAGTGGTCAGCCCCAGCATTTT
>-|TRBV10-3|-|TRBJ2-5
CAIRKQGPQETQYF
TGTGCCATCAGAAAACAGGGCCCCCAAGAGACCCAGTACTTC
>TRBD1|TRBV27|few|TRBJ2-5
CASSSGQFQETQYF
TGTGCCAGCAGTTCGGGACAGTTCCAAGAGACCCAGTACTTC
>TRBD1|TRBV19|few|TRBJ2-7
CASSMRQGNYEQYF
TGTGCCAGTAGTATGCGACAGGGGAACTACGAGCAGTACTTC
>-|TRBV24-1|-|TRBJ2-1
CATSGAGTEQFF
TGTGCCACCAGTGGGGCGGGGACTGAGCAGTTCTTC
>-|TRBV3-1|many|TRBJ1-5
CASSQDRGQPQHF
TGTGCCAGCAGCCAAGATCGGGGACAGCCCCAGCATTTT
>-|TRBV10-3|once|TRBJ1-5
CAISDKGSNQPQHF
TGTGCCATCAGTGACAAGGGTAGCAATCAGCCCCAGCATTTT